Many counts were recorded for the clone carrying this T cell receptor beta chain. Antigen: not known. The source of the sample is a study of regulatory T cells in long-lasting Graves disease. Study outcomes and limitations: Persistent disease was associated with favored TRBV28 usage and with favored use of TRBJ1-2 and TRBJ2-5.

The ends lost 2 bases at V and 8 bases at J; junction bases unmatched: 8. The CDR3 runs to 15 residues. The germline gives CDR1 GTSNPN, CDR2 SVGIG (reference sequence). For TCR beta, libraries came from iRepertoire HTBI primers and Arm-PCR of CDR3 regions. TCRdb independently ran MiXCR on the multiplex PCR reads; one entry per CDR3 protein. The sample carries fewer than 400,000 distinct CDR3 sequences, less than 25% recorded once. Time point: persistent/refractory GD, antithyroid drugs over 5 years with positive TRAb. After RNA was extracted from PBMCs, the TCR library was made from it. The chain carries TRBV30 and TRBJ1-4, with 10 nucleotides matching TRBD1. The clonotype was recovered from a female donor with Graves disease. Sequencing used peripheral blood mononuclear cells (PBMCs), obtained when the disease was refractory, from a patient treated with antithyroid drugs. The DNA of the CDR3 is TGTGCCTGGAGTCCGGGAGGGACAGGGGACGAAAAACTGTTTTTT. Translating it yields CAWSPGGTGDEKLFF.